Described below is a single T cell receptor beta chain sequence and its context. The V end lost 1 base, the J end lost 5 bases, and 21 bases lay between the germline ends. This CDR3 comprises 18 residues. Germline CDR1 and CDR2: LGHNA and YSLEER. This sample was included in a study of blood T cell repertoires in COVID-19. Study-level background: COVID-19 samples, acute and convalescent, were from the United States, Italy and Spain.

Original processing notes: The authors estimated nucleated cell counts from reference gene primer amplification. Clones were sequenced by immunoSEQ multiplex PCR, and TCRdb holds only the in-frame ones, with some missing. V, J and clone size reflect that table, while D and trimming were determined from the DNA. This sample has approximately 94,000 clones, with about 77% found just once. The chain carries TRBV4-3 and TRBJ2-1; D is undetermined. Sequenced input: peripheral blood. The source of this sequence is a man between 65 and 79 years old with active or convalescent COVID-19. The CDR3 DNA is TGCGCCAGCAGCCAAGTCGCGAGCCCTATAGCCCTAAACAATGAGCAGTTCTTC. It yields the protein CASSQVASPIALNNEQFF.